The clone carrying this T cell receptor (beta chain) occurred a few times. Antigen specificity is unknown. Profiling relied on immunoSEQ multiplex PCR, and the TCRdb table lists in-frame clones only, not all of them. Here the sample spans about 85,000 clones, nearly 90% being singletons. This specimen comes from a study of a mutant IDH1 vaccine in newly diagnosed glioma. Turning to the study itself: The study started vaccination 4-6 weeks after radiotherapy alone, or with temozolomide cycles. Patients arrived already treated with radiotherapy, temozolomide, or both, most having had both. It was at week 35 that visit V12 occurred, and at week 47 that visit V13 did.

Losses at the gene ends were 6 bases for V and 6 bases for J; bases not matched to a gene: 3. Germline V gene sequence: CDR1 MDHEN, CDR2 SYDVKM. This CDR3 contains 13 residues. Overall study findings and caveats: Shifts in the top peripheral T cell clonotypes seemed unrelated to pseudoprogression.

The sample's time point: week 47, end of study. A 20-mer mutant IDH1 peptide at 300 ug was injected subcutaneously with topical imiquimod. This chain uses TRBV28 with TRBJ1-5; 9 bases are shared with TRBD1. Sequenced material: PBMCs, taken from a glioma patient whose treatment included an IDH1 peptide vaccine. The clonotype was recovered from a woman between 45 and 65 years old with glioma. CDR3 region: CASSRQGGQPQHF. CDR3 nucleotide sequence: TGTGCCAGCAGCCGACAGGGGGGTCAGCCCCAGCATTTT.